The sequence of this T cell receptor beta chain was determined in a study of OX40 agonist ivuxolimab in advanced cancers. Findings and caveats of the study: The authors also found low normalized T-cell clonal expansion in some nonresponders.

Some clones are missing from TCRdb's copy, which holds only in-frame ones; the method was immunoSEQ multiplex PCR. The data contain 25,000 to 30,000 clones, around 87% of them singletons. In the case of this clone: Its antigen remains unknown.

Drawing of blood for sampling happened at baseline, at cycle 4 day 1, and at cycle 7 day 1. The sequences come from CD4+ or CD8+ T cells sorted from blood, collected in a trial of the OX40 agonist ivuxolimab. The sequence came from an adult with an advanced solid tumor such as melanoma, head and neck, liver or kidney cancer.

The CDR3 here is CASSEGSGEAFF. In DNA form, the CDR3 reads TGTGCCAGCAGTGAAGGCAGCGGTGAAGCTTTCTTT. The chain is built from TRBV6-1 and TRBJ1-1; D unclear. In germline, CDR1 is MNHNS, CDR2 SASEGT. The CDR3 totals 12 residues. Trimming left V 1 base short and J 7 bases short, with 7 bases between.